The present entry profiles one T cell receptor (beta chain) with its context. Its antigen is unknown. TCRdb recomputed calls from the RT-PCR reads with MiXCR, one row per CDR3 protein. The sample lists about 160,000 distinct CDR3 sequences, around 10% seen once, with around 35% in the top ten. These data come from a study of response to subunit inactivated influenza vaccine. Regarding the study as a whole: Seasonal influenza vaccination, on each occasion, was suggested by the authors to recruit few new T cells.

The CDR3 covers 15 residues. From germline, CDR1 is SGHVS and CDR2 FQNEAQ. With 3 bases removed from V and 3 bases from J, the gap between germline ends came to 11 bases. The input for sequencing was CD8+ T cells sorted from PBMCs, taken around 2 years after vaccination. The V and J genes are TRBV7-8 and TRBJ2-2; D is perhaps TRBD2 (6 bases). This clonotype originated in a man between 50 and 75 years old who received an inactivated influenza vaccine. The CDR3 coding sequence is TGTGCCAGCAGCTTTCCGGGGGAGGACACCGGGGAGCTGTTTTTT. Encoded protein: CASSFPGEDTGELFF. Variable domain in full (rest from reference TRBV7-8 and TRBJ2-2): GAGVSQSPRYKVAKRGQDVALRCDPISGHVSLFWYQQALGQGPEFLTYFQNEAQLDKSGLPSDRFFAERPEGSVSTLKIQRTQQEDSAVYLCASSFPGEDTGELFFGEGSRLTVL.